This TCR beta chain was identified during a study of CD8+CD57+ T cells in acquired aplastic anemia. The study profiled TCR beta VDJ and CDR3 using genomic DNA as template. A single record per CDR3 protein comes from TCRdb applying MiXCR to the reads. The sample records 400,000 to 450,000 distinct CDR3 sequences, about 70% being singletons. V shed 6 bases and J 4 bases; nucleotides not matched to a gene: 10. The CDR3 spans 16 residues. CDR1 is SNHLY, CDR2 FYNNEI, per germline. The material sequenced was sorted CD4+, CD8+, or CD8+CD57+ T cells (not recorded which) from PBMCs. The sequence was obtained from a human donor in good health, serving as a control. The gene calls are TRBV2 and TRBJ2-1; 9 bases match TRBD1. The DNA for the CDR3 is TGTGCCAGCAGCTTGGGGACAGGGTGGACTTACAATGAGCAGTTCTTC. This encodes CASSLGTGWTYNEQFF.